A single TCR beta chain is shown here with its context. The data originate from a study of human thymus T cells. This table comes from immunoSEQ multiplex PCR, and its TCRdb copy is limited to in-frame clones, with some not included. The table shows about 60,000 clones, with about 94% occurring only once. Serving as donors were healthy Finnish infants, each of whom was having open corrective surgery for congenital heart defects. The junction had 8 bases not matched to a gene; V was cut back by 4 bases and J by 3 bases. The CDR3 contains 15 residues. Germline V gene lookup returns CDR1 SGDLS and CDR2 YYNGEE.

The sample taken for sequencing was blood. The sequence came from a boy in the first two years of life with a congenital heart defect but otherwise immunologically healthy. The chain recombines TRBV9 with TRBJ2-3; 7 nucleotides line up with TRBD2. CDR3 DNA sequence: TGTGCCAGCAGCCGAGGACTAGTTCGAACAGATACGCAGTATTTT. Its translation is CASSRGLVRTDTQYF.